The clone carrying this T cell receptor (beta chain) was detected only a few times. The antigen is not known. The data were taken from a study of cytomegalovirus exposure and HLA in healthy donors. Study background: The Caucasian-associated ancestry cluster held 65% to 90% of 300 to 450 genotyped donors.

A multiplex PCR was run with 60 Vbeta primers and 13 Jbeta primers. The data were produced by immunoSEQ multiplex PCR, yet TCRdb's version contains in-frame clones alone and is incomplete. This sample has some 120,000 clones, with about 80% found just once. The study's findings and limits: Presence/absence results assume similar sequencing depth per donor, which may not hold. Relative to equally common others, HLA-associated TCR beta chains showed greater clonal expansion in a later analysis. The dataset shows that most TCR sequences were rare, while some public TCRs occurred in many donors.

Germline CDR1 is SGHVS and CDR2 is FNYEAQ. The V gene lost 4 bases and the J gene lost 8 bases, with 11 bases spanning the gap. The CDR3 extends over 12 amino acids. Input material: PBMCs. This receptor was taken from a woman in her forties or fifties in good health and CMV-seropositive. V is TRBV7-6 and J is TRBJ1-1; D is ambiguous. The CDR3, as DNA: TGTGCCAGCAGCTCCCCCTATCAAGAAGCTTTCTTT. Protein product: CASSSPYQEAFF. The full variable domain, completed using reference TRBV7-6 and TRBJ1-1, is GAGVSQSPRYKVTKRGQDVALRCDPISGHVSLYWYRQALGQGPEFLTYFNYEAQQDKSGLPNDRFSAERPEGSISTLTIQRTEQRDSAMYRCASSSPYQEAFFGQGTRLTVV.